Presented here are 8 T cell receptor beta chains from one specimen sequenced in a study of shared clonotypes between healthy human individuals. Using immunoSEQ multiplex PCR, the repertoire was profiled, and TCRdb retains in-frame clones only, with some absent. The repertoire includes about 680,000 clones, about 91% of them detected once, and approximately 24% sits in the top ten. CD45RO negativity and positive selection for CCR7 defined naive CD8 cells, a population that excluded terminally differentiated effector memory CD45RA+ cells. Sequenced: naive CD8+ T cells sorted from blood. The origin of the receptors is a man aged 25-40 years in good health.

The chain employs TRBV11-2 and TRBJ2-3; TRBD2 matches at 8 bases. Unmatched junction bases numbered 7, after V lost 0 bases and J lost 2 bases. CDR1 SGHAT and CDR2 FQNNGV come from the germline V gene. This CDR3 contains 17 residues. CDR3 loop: CASSLDRREEDTDTQYF. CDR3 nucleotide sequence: TGTGCCAGCAGCTTAGATCGGCGGGAGGAGGACACAGATACGCAGTATTTT.

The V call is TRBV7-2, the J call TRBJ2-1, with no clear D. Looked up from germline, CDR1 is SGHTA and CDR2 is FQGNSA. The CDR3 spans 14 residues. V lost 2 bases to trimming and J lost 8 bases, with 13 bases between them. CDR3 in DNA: TGTGCCAGCAGCTTACGGTCTAGGATCCATGAGCAGTTCTTC. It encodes CASSLRSRIHEQFF.

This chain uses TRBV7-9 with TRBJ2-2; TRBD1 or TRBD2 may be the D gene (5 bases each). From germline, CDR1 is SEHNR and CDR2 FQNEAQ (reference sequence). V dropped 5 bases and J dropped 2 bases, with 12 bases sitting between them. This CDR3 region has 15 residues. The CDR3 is CASSGGEGNTGELFF. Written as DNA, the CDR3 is TGTGCCAGCAGCGGGGGTGAAGGAAACACCGGGGAGCTGTTTTTT.

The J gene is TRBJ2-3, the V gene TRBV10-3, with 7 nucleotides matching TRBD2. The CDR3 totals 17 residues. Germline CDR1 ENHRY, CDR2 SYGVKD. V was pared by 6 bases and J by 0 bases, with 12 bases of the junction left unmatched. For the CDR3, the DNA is TGTGCCATCAGCCTAGTCGTCGGGGGGTCTAGCACAGATACGCAGTATTTT. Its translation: CAISLVVGGSSTDTQYF.

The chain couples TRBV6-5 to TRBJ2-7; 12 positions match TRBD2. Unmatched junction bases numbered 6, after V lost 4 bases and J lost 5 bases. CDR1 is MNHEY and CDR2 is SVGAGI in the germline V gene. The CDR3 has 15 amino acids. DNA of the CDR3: TGTGCCAGCAGTTCACGACTAGCGGGAGAACACGAGCAGTACTTC. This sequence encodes CASSSRLAGEHEQYF.

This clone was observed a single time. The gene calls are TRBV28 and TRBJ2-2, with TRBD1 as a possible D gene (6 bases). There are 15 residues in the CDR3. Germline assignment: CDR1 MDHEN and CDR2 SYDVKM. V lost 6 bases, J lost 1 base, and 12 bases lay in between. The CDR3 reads CASSPETGNTGELFF. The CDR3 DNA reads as TGTGCCAGCAGCCCTGAGACAGGGAACACCGGGGAGCTGTTTTTT.

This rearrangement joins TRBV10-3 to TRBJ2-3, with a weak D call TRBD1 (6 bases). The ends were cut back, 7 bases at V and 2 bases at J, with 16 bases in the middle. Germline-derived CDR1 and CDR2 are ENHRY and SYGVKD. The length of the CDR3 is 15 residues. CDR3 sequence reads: CAITPSGEPTDTQYF. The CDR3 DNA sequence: TGTGCCATCACCCCGTCAGGGGAGCCCACAGATACGCAGTATTTT.

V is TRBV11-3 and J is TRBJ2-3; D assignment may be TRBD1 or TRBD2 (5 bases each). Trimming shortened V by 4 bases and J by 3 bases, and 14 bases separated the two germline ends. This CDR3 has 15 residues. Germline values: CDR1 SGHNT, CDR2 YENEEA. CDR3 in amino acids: CASSSGTSITDTQYF. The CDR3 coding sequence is TGTGCCAGCAGCTCCGGGACCTCGATTACAGATACGCAGTATTTT. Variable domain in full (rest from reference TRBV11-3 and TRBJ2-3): EAGVVQSPRYKIIEKKQPVAFWCNPISGHNTLYWYLQNLGQGPELLIRYENEEAVDDSQLPKDRFSAERLKGVDSTLKIQPAELGDSAVYLCASSSGTSITDTQYFGPGTRLTVL.